The present entry profiles one TCR beta chain with its context. The antigen remains undetermined. This entry is derived from a study of cytomegalovirus exposure and HLA in healthy donors. Background on the study: An earlier analysis found 117 million unique TCR beta sequences from approximately 190 million T cells.

Study results and limitations: TCR association rates varied by HLA locus in a later analysis, with DRB1 highest and HLA-C lowest. Confirmation in vitro established that three CMV-associated chains were specific for CMV antigens.

Germline V gene lookup returns CDR1 SQVTM and CDR2 ANQGSEA. CDR3 length equals 13 residues. Trimming left V 3 bases short and J 5 bases short, with 13 bases between. PCR amplification relied on 60 Vbeta primers (plus 13 Jbeta primers). Produced via immunoSEQ multiplex PCR; TCRdb's table is partial and in-frame only. The data show about 140,000 clones, around 81% seen once. Healthy bone marrow donors made up the donors. The receptor's source is a man aged 50 to 60 in good health and CMV-seronegative. The genes are TRBV29-1 and TRBJ2-5; perhaps TRBD2 as D (6 bases). The sequencing input was PBMCs. This CDR3 reads CSVESGTRETQYF. In DNA form, the CDR3 reads TGCAGCGTTGAGTCAGGGACTCGGGAGACCCAGTACTTC.